The 27 T cell receptor beta chains given below trace back to one sample, sequenced in a study of blood T cell repertoires in COVID-19. Assay used: immunoSEQ multiplex PCR; TCRdb lists only in-frame clones, some missing. Of 200,000 to 300,000 clones listed, 70% to 90% are singletons. Sequenced: peripheral blood. The source of these receptors is a man aged 45 to 65 with acute or convalescent COVID-19.

CDR3 sequence reads: CASSLDRGGEKLFF. The CDR3 DNA follows: TGTGCCAGCAGCTTAGACAGGGGTGGCGAAAAACTGTTTTTT. The V and J genes are TRBV11-2 and TRBJ1-4; a possible D gene is TRBD1 (6 bases). The CDR3 runs to 14 residues. V lost 0 bases to trimming and J lost 8 bases, with 10 bases between them. The germline V gene has CDR1 SGHAT and CDR2 FQNNGV.

The chain couples TRBV28 to TRBJ2-1; tentatively, D is TRBD2 (5 bases). The germline CDR1 and CDR2 sequences are MDHEN and SYDVKM. This CDR3 has 13 amino acids. The germline V and J ends were trimmed by 4 bases and 6 bases, with 10 bases remaining between them. CDR3 sequence: CASSYRDGNEQFF. The CDR3 DNA reads as TGTGCCAGCAGTTATCGGGATGGCAATGAGCAGTTCTTC.

The rearrangement joins TRBV2 to TRBJ1-1; 7 bases agree with TRBD1. After removal of 4 bases from V and 8 bases from J, the junction contained 4 bases not matched to a gene. This CDR3 contains 12 residues. Germline V gene data show CDR1 as SNHLY and CDR2 as FYNNEI. The CDR3 loop reads CASSGDSREAFF. In nucleotides, the CDR3 is TGTGCCAGCAGTGGGGACAGCCGAGAAGCTTTCTTT.

The rearrangement joins TRBV5-4 to TRBJ2-1, with TRBD2 matching over 12 bases. CDR1 and CDR2 from the germline V gene are SGHNT and YYREEE (reference sequence). There are 16 residues in the CDR3. Trimming cost V 0 bases and J 7 bases; bases outside gene matches: 5. The CDR3 protein is CASSLDTLAGGNEQFF. Here the CDR3 DNA reads TGTGCCAGCAGCTTGGATACGCTAGCGGGAGGGAATGAGCAGTTCTTC.

This clone has just one count. The chain has TRBV18 and TRBJ1-3, with TRBD1 matching over 9 bases. Germline CDR1 reads KGHSH; CDR2 reads LQKENI. With V trimmed by 1 base and J by 0 bases, 4 bases remained unmatched. CDR3 length equals 17 residues. The CDR3 DNA reads as TGTGCCAGCTCACCACTTGGACAGGGGCACTCTGGAAACACCATATATTTT. Its protein is CASSPLGQGHSGNTIYF.

The rearrangement joins TRBV5-1 to TRBJ2-2; D is possibly TRBD1 (5 bases). The germline V and J ends were trimmed by 0 bases and 7 bases, with 7 bases remaining between them. Germline CDR1 and CDR2: SGHRS and YFSETQ. The CDR3 has 13 amino acids. The CDR3 DNA reads as TGCGCCAGCAGCTTGGGGACACACGGGGAGCTGTTTTTT. Protein sequence: CASSLGTHGELFF.

The V call is TRBV10-2, the J call TRBJ2-2; TRBD2 aligns across 8 bases. The CDR3 totals 15 residues. Trimming took 3 bases from V and 7 from J; bases not matched to a gene: 7. Germline V gene sequence: CDR1 WSHSY, CDR2 SAAADI. The CDR3 DNA sequence: TGCGCCAGCAGTGACGGGGGGGGACATCACGGGGAGCTGTTTTTT. This sequence encodes CASSDGGGHHGELFF.

The V gene is TRBV30, the J gene TRBJ2-1, with D possibly TRBD2 on 5 matching bases. Trimming took off 7 bases at V and 8 bases at J, with 21 bases between the two ends. There are 14 residues in the CDR3. Germline-derived CDR1 and CDR2 are GTSNPN and SVGIG (reference sequence). For the CDR3, the DNA is TGTGCCTCGCTGTTTATGGGGAGAGGTTATGAGCAGTTCTTC. Protein sequence: CASLFMGRGYEQFF.

This sequence joins TRBV5-1 and TRBJ1-3; D ambiguous. There are 16 residues in the CDR3. The V gene lost 0 bases and the J gene lost 0 bases, with 10 bases spanning the gap. Germline V gene lookup returns CDR1 SGHRS and CDR2 YFSETQ. CDR3 region: CASSLGQARSGNTIYF. The CDR3, as DNA: TGCGCCAGCAGCTTGGGTCAGGCCCGCTCTGGAAACACCATATATTTT.

The rearrangement uses TRBV25-1 and TRBJ2-1, with D perhaps matching TRBD1 (6 bases). The germline V and J ends were trimmed by 2 bases and 6 bases, with 17 bases remaining between them. The CDR3 is 16 amino acids. Germline V gene sequence: CDR1 MGHDK, CDR2 SYGVNS. CDR3: CASSEIGGHAVNEQFF. The CDR3 DNA follows: TGTGCCAGCAGTGAAATTGGGGGCCACGCGGTCAATGAGCAGTTCTTC.

The sample holds one count of this clone. The CDR3 region has the DNA TGTGCCAGCAGCCTCACAGGGACTAGCAATCAGCCCCAGCATTTT. Translation gives CASSLTGTSNQPQHF. The chain employs TRBV7-9 and TRBJ1-5, with D tentatively TRBD1 (6 bases). The germline CDR1 and CDR2 sequences are SEHNR and FQNEAQ (reference sequence). This CDR3 is 15 amino acids long. Trimming removed 5 bases from V and 0 bases from J, with 11 bases in between.

V and J are TRBV24-1 and TRBJ2-2, with D possibly TRBD1 on 5 matching bases. Germline V gene data show CDR1 as KGHDR and CDR2 as SFDVKD. V was pared by 4 bases and J by 4 bases, with 6 bases between. The CDR3 is made up of 13 amino acids. The CDR3 sequence is CATSEGPTGELFF. As DNA, the CDR3 is TGTGCCACCAGTGAGGGGCCCACCGGGGAGCTGTTTTTT.

The chain uses TRBV28 and TRBJ1-1, with D unclear. Trimming removed 5 bases at V and 2 bases at J, with 15 bases between. Germline assignment: CDR1 MDHEN and CDR2 SYDVKM. The CDR3 sequence is 15 residues long. Here the CDR3 reads CASSTSYNFNTEAFF. The CDR3 DNA follows: TGTGCCAGCAGTACATCGTATAATTTTAACACTGAAGCTTTCTTT.

The chain has TRBV28 and TRBJ2-1, with 9 bases identical to TRBD2. In germline, CDR1 is MDHEN, CDR2 SYDVKM. CDR3 size: 16 residues. After removal of 3 bases from V and 2 bases from J, the junction contained 5 bases not matched to a gene. CDR3 bases: TGTGCCAGCAGTTTTTTGGGACTAGCCCCCTACAATGAGCAGTTCTTC. This gives the protein CASSFLGLAPYNEQFF.

The chain employs TRBV5-4 and TRBJ2-1; 8 bases are a match to TRBD2. Germline V CDR1 and CDR2: SGHNT, YYREEE (reference sequence). This CDR3 comprises 16 residues. With 3 bases clipped from V and 0 bases from J, the junction kept 5 bases outside the gene matches. The CDR3 region is CASSWGSGVSYNEQFF. DNA for the CDR3: TGTGCCAGCAGCTGGGGTAGCGGGGTCTCCTACAATGAGCAGTTCTTC.

This clone appeared a single time. The chain recombines TRBV30 with TRBJ2-2, with TRBD1 as a possible D gene (6 bases). Germline values: CDR1 GTSNPN, CDR2 SVGIG (reference sequence). Between the trimmed V and J ends, which lost 8 bases and 1 base, there was a span of 14 bases. This CDR3 contains 14 residues. The CDR3 nucleotides are TGTGCCCACCAAGGGGGATGGAACACCGGGGAGCTGTTTTTT. It specifies CAHQGGWNTGELFF.

The V gene is TRBV5-1, the J gene TRBJ1-5, with 8 bases aligning to TRBD1. The CDR3 consists of 15 residues. Germline values: CDR1 SGHRS, CDR2 YFSETQ. The junction had 6 bases not matched to a gene; V was cut back by 4 bases and J by 3 bases. Here the CDR3 reads CASSQGTGDNQPQHF. The DNA for the CDR3 is TGCGCCAGCAGCCAAGGGACAGGTGACAATCAGCCCCAGCATTTT.

The chain is built from TRBV3-1 (or the pseudogene TRBV3-2) and TRBJ1-5, with 7 bases fitting TRBD1. CDR3 length equals 16 residues. Germline assignment: CDR1 LGHDT and CDR2 YNNKEL (reference sequence). Trimming removed 6 bases from V and 6 bases from J; junction bases left unmatched: 14. The CDR3 is CASSPGAGTVVQPQHF. The CDR3 region has the DNA TGTGCCAGCAGTCCCGGGGCAGGGACAGTAGTTCAGCCCCAGCATTTT.

The chain has TRBV7-3 and TRBJ2-2; a possible D gene is TRBD2 (6 bases). CDR3 size: 15 residues. Trimming cost V 8 bases and J 1 base, with 14 bases left between them. The V gene's germline CDR1 is SGHTA and CDR2 FQGTGA. CDR3 DNA: TGTGCCAGCCGGGGAGCGGGCGGGAACACCGGGGAGCTGTTTTTT. It codes for CASRGAGGNTGELFF.

The CDR3 region is CASSQGGTEENEKLFF. The CDR3 nucleotides are TGTGCCAGCAGCCAAGGAGGGACAGAAGAGAATGAAAAACTGTTTTTT. The genes are TRBV3-1 (or the pseudogene TRBV3-2) and TRBJ1-4; TRBD1 matches at 7 bases. The CDR3 extends over 16 amino acids. Germline values: CDR1 LGHDT, CDR2 YNNKEL (reference sequence). V lost 1 base to trimming and J lost 5 bases; unmatched junction nucleotides: 7.

This rearrangement joins TRBV9 to TRBJ2-6; possibly TRBD2 for D (6 bases). CDR1 is SGDLS and CDR2 is YYNGEE in the germline V gene. The CDR3 is 15 residues long. V was clipped by 2 bases and J by 7 bases, with 13 bases between them. The CDR3 region has the DNA TGTGCCAGCAGCGTGCGGGGATCTGATGCCAACGTCCTGACTTTC. Protein product: CASSVRGSDANVLTF.

Turning to this clone: Other DNA sequences from this sample encode an identical CDR3 as well. This chain connects TRBV5-1 to TRBJ2-1, with unresolved D. Per the germline V gene, CDR1 is SGHRS and CDR2 is YFSETQ. The CDR3 consists of 11 residues. The germline V and J ends were trimmed by 0 bases and 8 bases, with 3 bases remaining between them. CDR3 amino acids: CASSLAYEQFF. For the CDR3, the DNA is TGCGCCAGCAGCTTGGCTTATGAGCAGTTCTTC.

The rearrangement links TRBV6-4 to TRBJ2-1; a possible D gene is TRBD2 (5 bases). The CDR3 is 15 amino acids. Trimming stripped 3 bases from V and 3 bases from J, with 12 bases between. Germline CDR1 and CDR2: MRHNA and SNTAGT. CDR3 loop: CASSEEAGSYNEQFF. CDR3 coding DNA: TGTGCCAGCAGTGAAGAGGCGGGTAGCTACAATGAGCAGTTCTTC.

A few counts support this clone. This chain links TRBV7-2 with TRBJ1-2; TRBD1 matches at 7 bases. CDR3 length: 17 amino acids. Germline loops: CDR1 SGHTA, CDR2 FQGNSA. The V and J ends lost 2 bases and 0 bases, in that order; junction bases with no gene match: 9. CDR3 residues: CASSLRAQGRANYGYTF. The CDR3 DNA reads as TGTGCCAGCAGCTTACGGGCACAGGGGCGCGCTAACTATGGCTACACCTTC.

The chain joins TRBV30 to TRBJ2-3; unclear D gene. The CDR3 has 14 amino acids. Germline CDR1 is GTSNPN and CDR2 is SVGIG (reference sequence). V shed 0 bases and J shed 0 bases, with 7 bases lying between them. CDR3 nucleotide sequence: TGTGCCTGGAGTGTATTTTCGAGCACAGATACGCAGTATTTT. It translates to CAWSVFSSTDTQYF. The whole variable domain, remainder taken from reference TRBV30 and TRBJ2-3, is SQTIHQWPATLVQPVGSPLSLECTVEGTSNPNLYWYRQAAGRGLQLLFYSVGIGQISSEVPQNLSASRPQDRQFILSSKKLLLSDSGFYLCAWSVFSSTDTQYFGPGTRLTVL.

CDR3 coding DNA: TGTGCCAGCAGCTTTTTGCGGGAGGGCCCTAATGAGCAGTTCTTC. It is translated as CASSFLREGPNEQFF. V is TRBV13 and J is TRBJ2-1; 9 nucleotides line up with TRBD2. The CDR3 runs 15 residues. Germline values: CDR1 PRHDT, CDR2 FYEKMQ (reference sequence). With V trimmed by 3 bases and J by 7 bases, 7 bases remained unmatched.

The chain joins TRBV7-9 to TRBJ1-2, with a weak D call TRBD1 (6 bases). This CDR3 has 15 residues. The germline V gene encodes CDR1 SEHNR and CDR2 FQNEAQ (reference sequence). Trimming removed 2 bases from V and 2 bases from J, with 12 bases in between. The CDR3 sequence: CASSLLDRMNYGYTF. The CDR3 coding sequence is TGTGCCAGCAGCTTATTAGACAGGATGAACTATGGCTACACCTTC.